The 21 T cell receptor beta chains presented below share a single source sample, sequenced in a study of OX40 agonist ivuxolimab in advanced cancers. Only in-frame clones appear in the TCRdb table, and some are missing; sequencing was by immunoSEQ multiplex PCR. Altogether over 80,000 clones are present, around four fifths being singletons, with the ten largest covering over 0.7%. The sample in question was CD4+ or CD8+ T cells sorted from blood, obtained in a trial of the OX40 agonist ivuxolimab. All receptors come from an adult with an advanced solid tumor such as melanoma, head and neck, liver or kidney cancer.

The CDR3 bases are TGTGCCAGCAGCTTTACAGGGGAGGACGGCTACACCTTC. Amino acid sequence: CASSFTGEDGYTF. The V gene is TRBV11-2, the J gene TRBJ1-2, with 7 nucleotides matching TRBD1. Germline-derived CDR1 and CDR2 are SGHAT and FQNNGV. The CDR3 spans 13 residues. Germline trimming cut 3 bases from V and 8 bases from J; bases unmatched to any gene: 6.

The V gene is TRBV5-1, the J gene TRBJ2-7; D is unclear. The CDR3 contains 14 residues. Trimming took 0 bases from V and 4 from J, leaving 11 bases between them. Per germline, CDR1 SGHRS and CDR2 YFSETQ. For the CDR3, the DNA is TGCGCCAGCAGCTTGGGCCAGGTTCAGTACGAGCAGTACTTC. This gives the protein CASSLGQVQYEQYF.

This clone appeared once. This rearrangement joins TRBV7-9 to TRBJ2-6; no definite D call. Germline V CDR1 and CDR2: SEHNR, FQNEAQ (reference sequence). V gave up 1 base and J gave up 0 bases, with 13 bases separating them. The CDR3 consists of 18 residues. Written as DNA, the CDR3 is TGTGCCAGCAGCTTAGGGCAGGCCACAATCTCTGGGGCCAACGTCCTGACTTTC. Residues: CASSLGQATISGANVLTF.

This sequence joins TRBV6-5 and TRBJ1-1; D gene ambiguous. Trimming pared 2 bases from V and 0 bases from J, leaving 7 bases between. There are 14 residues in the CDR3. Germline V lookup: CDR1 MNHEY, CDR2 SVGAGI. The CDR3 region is CASSYGRLNTEAFF. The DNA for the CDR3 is TGTGCCAGCAGTTACGGTCGATTGAACACTGAAGCTTTCTTT.

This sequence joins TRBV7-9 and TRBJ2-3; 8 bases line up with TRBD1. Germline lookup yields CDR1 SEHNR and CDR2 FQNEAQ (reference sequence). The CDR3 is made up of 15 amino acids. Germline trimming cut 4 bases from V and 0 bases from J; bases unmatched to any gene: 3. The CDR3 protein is CASSSHRGSTDTQYF. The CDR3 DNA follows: TGTGCCAGCAGCTCGCACAGGGGGAGCACAGATACGCAGTATTTT.

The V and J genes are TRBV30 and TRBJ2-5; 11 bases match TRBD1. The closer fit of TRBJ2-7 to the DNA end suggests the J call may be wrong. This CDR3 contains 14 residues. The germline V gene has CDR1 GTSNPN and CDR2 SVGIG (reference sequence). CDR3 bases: TGTGCCTGGAGTATAGGGGACAGGGGGAGCGAGCAGTACTTC. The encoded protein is CAWSIGDRGSEQYF.

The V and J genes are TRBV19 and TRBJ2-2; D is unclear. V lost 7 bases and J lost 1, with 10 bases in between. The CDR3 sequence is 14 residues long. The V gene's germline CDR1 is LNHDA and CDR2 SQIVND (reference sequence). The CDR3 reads CASTGMVNTGELFF. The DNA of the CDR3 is TGTGCCAGTACGGGCATGGTGAACACCGGGGAGCTGTTTTTT.

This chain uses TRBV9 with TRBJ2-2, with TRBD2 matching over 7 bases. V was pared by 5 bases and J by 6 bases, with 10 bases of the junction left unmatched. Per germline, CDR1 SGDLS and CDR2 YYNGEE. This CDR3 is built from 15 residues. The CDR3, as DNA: TGTGCCAGCAGTGGCGGGGACTATTGGGCCGGGGAGCTGTTTTTT. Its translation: CASSGGDYWAGELFF.

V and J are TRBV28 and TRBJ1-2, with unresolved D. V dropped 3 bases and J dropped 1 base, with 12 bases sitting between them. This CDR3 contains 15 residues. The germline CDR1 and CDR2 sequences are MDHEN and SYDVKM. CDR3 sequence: CASSFVAGINYGYTF. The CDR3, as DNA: TGTGCCAGCAGTTTTGTCGCAGGAATTAACTATGGCTACACCTTC.

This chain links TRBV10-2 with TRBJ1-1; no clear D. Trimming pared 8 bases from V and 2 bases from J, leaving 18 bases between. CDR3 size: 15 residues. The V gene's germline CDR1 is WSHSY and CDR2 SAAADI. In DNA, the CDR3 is TGCGCCAGCTCTCCCGGAGCAGCAACTAACACTGAAGCTTTCTTT. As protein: CASSPGAATNTEAFF.

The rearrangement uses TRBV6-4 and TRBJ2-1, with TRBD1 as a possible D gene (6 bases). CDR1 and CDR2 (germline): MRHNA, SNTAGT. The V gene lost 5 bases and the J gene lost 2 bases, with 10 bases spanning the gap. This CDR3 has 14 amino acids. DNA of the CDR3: TGTGCCAGCAGTCCAGGGACAACCTACAATGAGCAGTTCTTC. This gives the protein CASSPGTTYNEQFF.

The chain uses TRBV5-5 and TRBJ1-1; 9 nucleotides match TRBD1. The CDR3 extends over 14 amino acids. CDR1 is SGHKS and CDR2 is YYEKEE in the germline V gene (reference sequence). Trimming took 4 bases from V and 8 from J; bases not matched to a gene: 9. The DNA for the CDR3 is TGTGCCAGCAGCCTGGGAGGTGGGACAGGGGAAGCTTTCTTT. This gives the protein CASSLGGGTGEAFF.

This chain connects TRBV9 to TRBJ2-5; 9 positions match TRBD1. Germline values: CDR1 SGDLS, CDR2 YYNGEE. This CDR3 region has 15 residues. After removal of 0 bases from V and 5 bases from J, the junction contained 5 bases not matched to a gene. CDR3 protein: CASSVGTGDPETQYF. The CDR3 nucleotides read TGTGCCAGCAGCGTAGGGACAGGGGACCCCGAGACCCAGTACTTC.

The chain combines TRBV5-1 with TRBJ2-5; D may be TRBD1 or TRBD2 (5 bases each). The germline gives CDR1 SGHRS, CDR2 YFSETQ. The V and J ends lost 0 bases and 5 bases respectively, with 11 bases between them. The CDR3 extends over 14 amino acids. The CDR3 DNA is TGCGCCAGCAGCTTGGCCCTAGGGACGGAGACCCAGTACTTC. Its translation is CASSLALGTETQYF.

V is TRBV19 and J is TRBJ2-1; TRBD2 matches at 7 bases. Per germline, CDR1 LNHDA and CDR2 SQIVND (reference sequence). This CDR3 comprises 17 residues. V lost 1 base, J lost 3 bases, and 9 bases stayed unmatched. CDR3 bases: TGTGCCAGTAGTATAGTGGGGGAGCGGGGTTTCTACAATGAGCAGTTCTTC. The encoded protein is CASSIVGERGFYNEQFF. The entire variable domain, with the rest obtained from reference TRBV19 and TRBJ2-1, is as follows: DGGITQSPKYLFRKEGQNVTLSCEQNLNHDAMYWYRQDPGQGLRLIYYSQIVNDFQKGDIAEGYSVSREKKESFPLTVTSAQKNPTAFYLCASSIVGERGFYNEQFFGPGTRLTVL.

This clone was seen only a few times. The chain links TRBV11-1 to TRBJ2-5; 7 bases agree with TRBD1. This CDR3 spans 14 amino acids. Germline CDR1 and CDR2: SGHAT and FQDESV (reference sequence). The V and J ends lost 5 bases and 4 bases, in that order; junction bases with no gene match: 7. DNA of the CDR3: TGTGCCAGCAGCCCGCGACAGGGTGGAGAGACCCAGTACTTC. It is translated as CASSPRQGGETQYF.

Here the CDR3 DNA reads TGTGCCAGTATCAGGGGTGCGGGCACTGAAGCTTTCTTT. Its translation is CASIRGAGTEAFF. The gene calls are TRBV19 and TRBJ1-1, with TRBD1 as a possible D gene (6 bases). This CDR3 comprises 13 residues. The ends were cut back, 7 bases at V and 4 bases at J, with 13 bases in the middle. CDR1 and CDR2 from the germline V gene are LNHDA and SQIVND (reference sequence).

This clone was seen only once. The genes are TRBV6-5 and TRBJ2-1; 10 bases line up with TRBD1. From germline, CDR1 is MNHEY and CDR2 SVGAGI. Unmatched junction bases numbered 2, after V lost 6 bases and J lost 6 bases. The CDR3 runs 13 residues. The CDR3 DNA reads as TGTGCCAGCAGGCGACAGGGGGCCAATGAGCAGTTCTTC. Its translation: CASRRQGANEQFF.

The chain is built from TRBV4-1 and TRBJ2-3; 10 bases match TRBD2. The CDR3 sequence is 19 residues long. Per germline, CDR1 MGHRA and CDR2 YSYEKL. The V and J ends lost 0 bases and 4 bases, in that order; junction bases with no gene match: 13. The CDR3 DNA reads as TGCGCCAGCAGCCAAGATGGAAGCGGGGGGGCGGTAGCGGCAGATACGCAGTATTTT. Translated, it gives CASSQDGSGGAVAADTQYF.

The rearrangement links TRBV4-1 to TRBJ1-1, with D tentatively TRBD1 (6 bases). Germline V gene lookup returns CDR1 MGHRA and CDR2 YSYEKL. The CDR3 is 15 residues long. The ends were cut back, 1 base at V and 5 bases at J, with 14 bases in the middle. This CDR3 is CASSQGQQGLTEAFF. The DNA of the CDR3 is TGCGCCAGCAGCCAAGGCCAACAGGGCTTGACTGAAGCTTTCTTT.

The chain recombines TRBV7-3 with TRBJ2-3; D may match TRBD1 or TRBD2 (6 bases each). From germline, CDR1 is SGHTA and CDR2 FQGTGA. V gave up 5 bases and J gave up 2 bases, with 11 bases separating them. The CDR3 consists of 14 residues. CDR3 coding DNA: TGTGCCAGCAGCCTGGGGGGACACACAGATACGCAGTATTTT. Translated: CASSLGGHTDTQYF.